The sequence of this T cell receptor (beta chain) was determined in a study of metastatic and nonmetastatic thyroid tumors. Original analysis: The study's classifier, a distant-metastasis tool for papillary thyroid cancer, was built using CDR3 differences across clinicopathological groups. TCRdb reanalyzed the PCR reads via MiXCR. TCRdb's processing, not the authors', yielded these V and J calls. There are 15,000 to 20,000 clones in the sample; about a third occur only once, and roughly 18% lies in the top ten. CDR3 length: 12 amino acids. Looked up from germline, CDR1 is SEHNR and CDR2 is FQNEAQ (reference sequence). The V end lost 6 bases, the J end lost 1 base, and 4 bases lay between the germline ends. This clone was counted between two and nine times. Nobody among the patients had been given any treatment before thyroid surgery.

The V call is TRBV7-9, the J call TRBJ1-3; D remains unclear. The sequence came from a female donor with papillary thyroid cancer or a benign thyroid nodule (not recorded which). Some clones in this sample may be carry-over from other donors' samples. The sequenced sample consisted of tumor tissue. The CDR3 here is CASSPSGNTIYF. The CDR3 bases are TGTGCCAGCAGTCCGTCTGGAAACACCATATATTTT. Full variable domain (missing parts from reference TRBV7-9 and TRBJ1-3): DTGVSQNPRHKITKRGQNVTFRCDPISEHNRLYWYRQTLGQGPEFLTYFQNEAQLEKSRLLSDRFSAERPKGSFSTLEIQRTEQGDSAMYLCASSPSGNTIYFGEGSWLTVV.